This TCR beta chain is drawn from a study of blood T cell repertoires in COVID-19. Study at large: COVID-19 samples, acute and convalescent, were from the United States, Italy and Spain. Sample material is recorded as cDNA or gDNA derived from T cells, B-cell-depleted T cells, or PBMCs.

From germline, CDR1 is LGHDT and CDR2 YNNKEL (reference sequence). The CDR3 loop spans 17 amino acids. V shed 4 bases and J 4 bases; nucleotides not matched to a gene: 14. In the source study's methods: Reference gene primer amplification in the assay estimated nucleated cell counts. This table comes from immunoSEQ multiplex PCR, and its TCRdb copy is limited to in-frame clones, with some not included. That table supplies the V and J calls and clone size; D and trimming were determined from the DNA. The profile covers 20,000 or so clones, with 86% appearing a single time and around 10% taken by the ten largest.

J is TRBJ2-7 and V is TRBV3-1 (or the pseudogene TRBV3-2); 9 bases map to TRBD2. The origin of this receptor is an elderly woman with active or convalescent COVID-19. Input material: peripheral blood. CDR3 in amino acids: CASSPRGGQGLSYEQYF. CDR3 coding DNA: TGTGCCAGCAGCCCGCGGGGGGGCCAGGGGTTGTCGTACGAGCAGTACTTC.